This entry is about one T cell receptor beta chain. Each donor supplied ten milliliters of peripheral blood. This specimen belongs to a study of blood T cells in healthy people across ages. Germline CDR1 reads DFQATT; CDR2 reads SNEGSKA (reference sequence). V lost 7 bases and J lost 6, with 15 bases in between. The CDR3 length is 12 residues. A J-beta primer mix and a sample-barcoded 5' primer were used in a second PCR of about 7 to 12 cycles. TCRdb reanalysed the 5' RACE reads using MiXCR and keeps one entry per CDR3 protein. The sample yields fewer than 2,000,000 distinct CDR3 sequences, about 32% seen once.

This TCR was sampled from a woman in her 30s in good health. The chain is built from TRBV20-1 and TRBJ1-1; D may be TRBD1 (5 bases). The sample consisted of blood. CDR3 protein: CSGGRQSPEAFF. CDR3 bases: TGCAGTGGTGGCCGACAGAGTCCTGAAGCTTTCTTT.